The 4 T cell receptor beta chains reported below all come from one sample, sequenced in a study of T cells expressing NK-cell markers. TCRdb reprocessed the 5' RACE reads, with one entry per CDR3 protein and no DNA. The sample has roughly 450,000 distinct CDR3 sequences. What was sequenced was blood T cells: a sorted CD56 or NKG2C T cell subset, CD4+ or CD8+ T cells, or bulk PBMC T cells (not recorded which). These receptors all come from a woman aged 45-65 years in good health.

The chain carries TRBV11-2 and TRBJ2-5; TCRdb's D call, TRBD2, is unchecked because there is no DNA. Germline CDR1 SGHAT, CDR2 FQNNGV. This CDR3 contains 17 residues. The CDR3 is CASSRTVGSIAVETQYF.

The CDR3 sequence: CSARDAYRTSAYEQYF. The chain recombines TRBV20-1 with TRBJ2-7; without DNA, the TCRdb call of TRBD1 cannot be checked. The CDR3 extends over 16 amino acids. Germline CDR1 reads DFQATT; CDR2 reads SNEGSKA (reference sequence).

The chain combines TRBV28 with TRBJ2-5. Germline V gene lookup returns CDR1 MDHEN and CDR2 SYDVKM. The CDR3 totals 12 residues. Here the CDR3 reads CASKSGPETQYF.

The rearrangement uses TRBV12-3 or TRBV12-4 and TRBJ1-2; checking the TCRdb D call of TRBD1 is not possible without DNA. The CDR3 totals 17 residues. The CDR3 loop is CASNLLTGAQAAYGYTF.